A selection of T cell receptor beta chains follows, all from one sample in a study of blood T cell repertoires in COVID-19. The repertoire was sequenced with immunoSEQ multiplex PCR; TCRdb's copy has only in-frame clones and lacks some. The sample yields 300,000 to 400,000 clones, around 91% seen once. The sequenced sample consisted of peripheral blood. All receptors come from a woman aged 18-29 years who had recovered from COVID-19. The CDR3 runs from the conserved cysteine through the conserved F or W. A D gene is named only where the DNA matches it firmly. The size of a clone is reported for some rows only, either as once, few or many, or as a class for expanded clones.

.	TRBV9	TRBJ2-3	TRBD2	TGTGCCAGCAGCGCACATCGGGCTAGCGGTACAGATACGCAGTATTTT	CASSAHRASGTDTQYF
.	TRBV30	TRBJ1-1	.	TGTGCCTGGAGCCCCTCTTGGGGCCGAGGGAACACTGAAGCTTTCTTT	CAWSPSWGRGNTEAFF
.	TRBV7-9	TRBJ2-3	.	TGTGCCAGCAGCCCCGGTGCGGATACGCAGTATTTT	CASSPGADTQYF
.	TRBV4-1	TRBJ1-1	.	TGCGCCAGCAGCCTACGGGAGGGGGGTGAAGCTTTCTTT	CASSLREGGEAFF
.	TRBV24-1	TRBJ2-4	TRBD2	TGTGCCACCAGTGACGGGGGGAAAGGGATTCAGTACTTC	CATSDGGKGIQYF
.	TRBV18	TRBJ1-5	TRBD1	TGTGCCAGCTCACCATACACAGGGGGCAGCAATCAGCCCCAGCATTTT	CASSPYTGGSNQPQHF
.	TRBV30	TRBJ1-3	.	TGTGCCTGGCAGGGGTACTCTGGAAACACCATATATTTT	CAWQGYSGNTIYF
.	TRBV6-2/TRBV6-3	TRBJ2-5	TRBD2	TGTGCCAGCAGTTTGCGACTAGCGGGAGTCCAAGAGACCCAGTACTTC	CASSLRLAGVQETQYF
.	TRBV19	TRBJ1-5	.	TGTGCCAGTAGTATAATGGAGGGTATGAACAATCAGCCCCAGCATTTT	CASSIMEGMNNQPQHF
.	TRBV14	TRBJ1-2	.	TGTGCCAGCAGCCAAGATCTAAGTTTTCGGTACTATGGCTACACCTTC	CASSQDLSFRYYGYTF
.	TRBV10-3	TRBJ1-1	TRBD1	TGTGCCATCACCCCGGGACAGGGAATCCGGACTGAAGCTTTCTTT	CAITPGQGIRTEAFF
.	TRBV10-3	TRBJ1-2	TRBD1	TGTGCCATCAGTGGGGACAGGAACTATGGCTACACCTTC	CAISGDRNYGYTF
.	TRBV10-1	TRBJ2-3	TRBD2	TGCGCCAGCAGTGAATGGACTAGCGGGAGGGCAACAGATACGCAGTATTTT	CASSEWTSGRATDTQYF
few	TRBV9	TRBJ1-6	.	TGTGCCAGCAGCGTAGAGTCAGCGGGTTCACCCCTCCACTTT	CASSVESAGSPLHF
.	TRBV7-9	TRBJ2-2	.	TGTGCCAGCAGCTTAGTGGGCCAGCCGAACACCGGGGAGCTGTTTTTT	CASSLVGQPNTGELFF
.	TRBV11-3	TRBJ2-1	TRBD2	TGTGCCAGCAGCAAAAAAGCGGGAGGTTTCGATGAGCAGTTCTTC	CASSKKAGGFDEQFF
.	TRBV4-3	TRBJ2-1	TRBD2	TGCGCCAGCAGCCAAGTCAGCGGGAGTCAGGGTGAGCAGTTCTTC	CASSQVSGSQGEQFF
.	TRBV29-1	TRBJ1-2	TRBD1	TGCAGCGTTGGGGACAGGGGCTACACCTTC	CSVGDRGYTF
.	TRBV5-1	TRBJ1-3	.	TGCGCCAGCAGCGAGAGCCGAGGGAACACCATATATTTT	CASSESRGNTIYF
.	TRBV7-6	TRBJ2-1	.	TGTGCCAGCAGCCCCTACCAAGGGGACAATGAGCAGTTCTTC	CASSPYQGDNEQFF
.	TRBV18	TRBJ2-5	TRBD1	TGTGCCAGCTCACAAGACAGGGAGCAAGAGACCCAGTACTTC	CASSQDREQETQYF
.	TRBV20-1	TRBJ2-1	TRBD2	TGCAGTGCTAGTTGGCTAGCGGAGGCGGGATACAATGAGCAGTTCTTC	CSASWLAEAGYNEQFF
.	TRBV27	TRBJ2-1	.	TGTGCCAGCAGCGTCCCAGGCTCGAGAAATGAGCAGTTCTTC	CASSVPGSRNEQFF
.	TRBV7-8	TRBJ1-2	TRBD1	TGTGCCAGCAGCTTAGTCCGAGGGACAGGGGAGGACTATGGCTACACCTTC	CASSLVRGTGEDYGYTF
.	TRBV7-2	TRBJ2-3	TRBD2	TGTGCCAGCAGCTTAGGTAGCGGGAGGGCCATATGGACAGATACGCAGTATTTT	CASSLGSGRAIWTDTQYF
.	TRBV5-1	TRBJ2-2	.	TGCGCCAGCAGCTTGGACTTCACCGGGGAGCTGTTTTTT	CASSLDFTGELFF
.	TRBV10-3	TRBJ2-4	TRBD1	TGTGCCATCAGTGAGTTAAAGGGGACAGTAAAAAACATTCAGTACTTC	CAISELKGTVKNIQYF
.	TRBV27	TRBJ2-3	.	TGTGCCAGCAGGATCGGACAGCACACAGATACGCAGTATTTT	CASRIGQHTDTQYF
.	TRBV7-9	TRBJ2-1	TRBD2	TGTGCCAGCAGCTTATGGTTAGGACTAGCGGGAGGGAATGAGCAGTTCTTC	CASSLWLGLAGGNEQFF
.	TRBV2	TRBJ1-1	.	TGTGCCAGCAGGGCCGATACGAACACTGAAGCTTTCTTT	CASRADTNTEAFF
.	TRBV7-2	TRBJ2-2	TRBD1	TGTGCCAGCAGCGCCGCCGGGACAGAGAACACCGGGGAGCTGTTTTTT	CASSAAGTENTGELFF
.	TRBV15	TRBJ1-4	TRBD1	TGTGCCACCAGCAGAGATGGGCAGGGGGATGAAAAACTGTTTTTT	CATSRDGQGDEKLFF
.	TRBV4-1	TRBJ2-1	.	TGCGCCAGCAGCTGGGGCAGGAGCTCCTACAATGAGCAGTTCTTC	CASSWGRSSYNEQFF
once	TRBV30	TRBJ2-1	TRBD2	TGTGCCTGGAGCCCGACTAGCGGCAATTACAATGAGCAGTTCTTC	CAWSPTSGNYNEQFF
.	TRBV7-9	TRBJ2-1	TRBD2	TGTGCCAGCAGCTTAGGGGAGGGCCATCTAAATGAGCAGTTCTTC	CASSLGEGHLNEQFF
.	TRBV18	TRBJ2-1	TRBD2	TGTGCCAGCTCACCAACTAGCGCGGCTACCTATGAGCAGTTCTTC	CASSPTSAATYEQFF
.	TRBV5-8	TRBJ2-1	TRBD2	TGTGCCAGCAGCTTGGTACTAGCGCTCTACAATGAGCAGTTCTTC	CASSLVLALYNEQFF
once	TRBV19	TRBJ1-2	TRBD1	TGTGCCAGTAGTATCGCCAGTGACAGGGGGCGAGGCTACACCTTC	CASSIASDRGRGYTF
.	TRBV19	TRBJ2-1	TRBD2	TGTGCCAGTAAACTAGCGGGAGTAAATGAGCAGTTCTTC	CASKLAGVNEQFF
.	TRBV9	TRBJ2-1	TRBD2	TGTGCCAGCAGCGTAAGTCAAGGAGAGCTAGCGGGAGGTGAGCAGTTCTTC	CASSVSQGELAGGEQFF
.	TRBV9	TRBJ1-4	.	TGTGCCAGCAGCGCCGAGGGAGCAAATGAAAAACTGTTTTTT	CASSAEGANEKLFF
once	TRBV15	TRBJ2-3	TRBD2	TGTGCCACCAGCTCGGAGCGGGAAGTATCTTCGGATACGCAGTATTTT	CATSSEREVSSDTQYF
.	TRBV11-2	TRBJ2-2	TRBD1	TGTGCCAGCAGCGAACCCCTTGGACAGGGGGACACCGGGGAGCTGTTTTTT	CASSEPLGQGDTGELFF
.	TRBV14	TRBJ1-1	.	TGTGCCAGCAGCCGGGGAGGGTACACTGAAGCTTTCTTT	CASSRGGYTEAFF
.	TRBV24-1	TRBJ1-2	TRBD1	TGTGCCACCAGTGATTGGACAGGCGAGACTTATGGCTACACCTTC	CATSDWTGETYGYTF
once	TRBV19	TRBJ1-5	TRBD1	TGTGCCAGTAGTACGGGACAGGGGGTTGTCAATCAGCCCCAGCATTTT	CASSTGQGVVNQPQHF
.	TRBV20-1	TRBJ1-1	.	TGCAGTGCTAGTGTAGACACTGAAGCTTTCTTT	CSASVDTEAFF